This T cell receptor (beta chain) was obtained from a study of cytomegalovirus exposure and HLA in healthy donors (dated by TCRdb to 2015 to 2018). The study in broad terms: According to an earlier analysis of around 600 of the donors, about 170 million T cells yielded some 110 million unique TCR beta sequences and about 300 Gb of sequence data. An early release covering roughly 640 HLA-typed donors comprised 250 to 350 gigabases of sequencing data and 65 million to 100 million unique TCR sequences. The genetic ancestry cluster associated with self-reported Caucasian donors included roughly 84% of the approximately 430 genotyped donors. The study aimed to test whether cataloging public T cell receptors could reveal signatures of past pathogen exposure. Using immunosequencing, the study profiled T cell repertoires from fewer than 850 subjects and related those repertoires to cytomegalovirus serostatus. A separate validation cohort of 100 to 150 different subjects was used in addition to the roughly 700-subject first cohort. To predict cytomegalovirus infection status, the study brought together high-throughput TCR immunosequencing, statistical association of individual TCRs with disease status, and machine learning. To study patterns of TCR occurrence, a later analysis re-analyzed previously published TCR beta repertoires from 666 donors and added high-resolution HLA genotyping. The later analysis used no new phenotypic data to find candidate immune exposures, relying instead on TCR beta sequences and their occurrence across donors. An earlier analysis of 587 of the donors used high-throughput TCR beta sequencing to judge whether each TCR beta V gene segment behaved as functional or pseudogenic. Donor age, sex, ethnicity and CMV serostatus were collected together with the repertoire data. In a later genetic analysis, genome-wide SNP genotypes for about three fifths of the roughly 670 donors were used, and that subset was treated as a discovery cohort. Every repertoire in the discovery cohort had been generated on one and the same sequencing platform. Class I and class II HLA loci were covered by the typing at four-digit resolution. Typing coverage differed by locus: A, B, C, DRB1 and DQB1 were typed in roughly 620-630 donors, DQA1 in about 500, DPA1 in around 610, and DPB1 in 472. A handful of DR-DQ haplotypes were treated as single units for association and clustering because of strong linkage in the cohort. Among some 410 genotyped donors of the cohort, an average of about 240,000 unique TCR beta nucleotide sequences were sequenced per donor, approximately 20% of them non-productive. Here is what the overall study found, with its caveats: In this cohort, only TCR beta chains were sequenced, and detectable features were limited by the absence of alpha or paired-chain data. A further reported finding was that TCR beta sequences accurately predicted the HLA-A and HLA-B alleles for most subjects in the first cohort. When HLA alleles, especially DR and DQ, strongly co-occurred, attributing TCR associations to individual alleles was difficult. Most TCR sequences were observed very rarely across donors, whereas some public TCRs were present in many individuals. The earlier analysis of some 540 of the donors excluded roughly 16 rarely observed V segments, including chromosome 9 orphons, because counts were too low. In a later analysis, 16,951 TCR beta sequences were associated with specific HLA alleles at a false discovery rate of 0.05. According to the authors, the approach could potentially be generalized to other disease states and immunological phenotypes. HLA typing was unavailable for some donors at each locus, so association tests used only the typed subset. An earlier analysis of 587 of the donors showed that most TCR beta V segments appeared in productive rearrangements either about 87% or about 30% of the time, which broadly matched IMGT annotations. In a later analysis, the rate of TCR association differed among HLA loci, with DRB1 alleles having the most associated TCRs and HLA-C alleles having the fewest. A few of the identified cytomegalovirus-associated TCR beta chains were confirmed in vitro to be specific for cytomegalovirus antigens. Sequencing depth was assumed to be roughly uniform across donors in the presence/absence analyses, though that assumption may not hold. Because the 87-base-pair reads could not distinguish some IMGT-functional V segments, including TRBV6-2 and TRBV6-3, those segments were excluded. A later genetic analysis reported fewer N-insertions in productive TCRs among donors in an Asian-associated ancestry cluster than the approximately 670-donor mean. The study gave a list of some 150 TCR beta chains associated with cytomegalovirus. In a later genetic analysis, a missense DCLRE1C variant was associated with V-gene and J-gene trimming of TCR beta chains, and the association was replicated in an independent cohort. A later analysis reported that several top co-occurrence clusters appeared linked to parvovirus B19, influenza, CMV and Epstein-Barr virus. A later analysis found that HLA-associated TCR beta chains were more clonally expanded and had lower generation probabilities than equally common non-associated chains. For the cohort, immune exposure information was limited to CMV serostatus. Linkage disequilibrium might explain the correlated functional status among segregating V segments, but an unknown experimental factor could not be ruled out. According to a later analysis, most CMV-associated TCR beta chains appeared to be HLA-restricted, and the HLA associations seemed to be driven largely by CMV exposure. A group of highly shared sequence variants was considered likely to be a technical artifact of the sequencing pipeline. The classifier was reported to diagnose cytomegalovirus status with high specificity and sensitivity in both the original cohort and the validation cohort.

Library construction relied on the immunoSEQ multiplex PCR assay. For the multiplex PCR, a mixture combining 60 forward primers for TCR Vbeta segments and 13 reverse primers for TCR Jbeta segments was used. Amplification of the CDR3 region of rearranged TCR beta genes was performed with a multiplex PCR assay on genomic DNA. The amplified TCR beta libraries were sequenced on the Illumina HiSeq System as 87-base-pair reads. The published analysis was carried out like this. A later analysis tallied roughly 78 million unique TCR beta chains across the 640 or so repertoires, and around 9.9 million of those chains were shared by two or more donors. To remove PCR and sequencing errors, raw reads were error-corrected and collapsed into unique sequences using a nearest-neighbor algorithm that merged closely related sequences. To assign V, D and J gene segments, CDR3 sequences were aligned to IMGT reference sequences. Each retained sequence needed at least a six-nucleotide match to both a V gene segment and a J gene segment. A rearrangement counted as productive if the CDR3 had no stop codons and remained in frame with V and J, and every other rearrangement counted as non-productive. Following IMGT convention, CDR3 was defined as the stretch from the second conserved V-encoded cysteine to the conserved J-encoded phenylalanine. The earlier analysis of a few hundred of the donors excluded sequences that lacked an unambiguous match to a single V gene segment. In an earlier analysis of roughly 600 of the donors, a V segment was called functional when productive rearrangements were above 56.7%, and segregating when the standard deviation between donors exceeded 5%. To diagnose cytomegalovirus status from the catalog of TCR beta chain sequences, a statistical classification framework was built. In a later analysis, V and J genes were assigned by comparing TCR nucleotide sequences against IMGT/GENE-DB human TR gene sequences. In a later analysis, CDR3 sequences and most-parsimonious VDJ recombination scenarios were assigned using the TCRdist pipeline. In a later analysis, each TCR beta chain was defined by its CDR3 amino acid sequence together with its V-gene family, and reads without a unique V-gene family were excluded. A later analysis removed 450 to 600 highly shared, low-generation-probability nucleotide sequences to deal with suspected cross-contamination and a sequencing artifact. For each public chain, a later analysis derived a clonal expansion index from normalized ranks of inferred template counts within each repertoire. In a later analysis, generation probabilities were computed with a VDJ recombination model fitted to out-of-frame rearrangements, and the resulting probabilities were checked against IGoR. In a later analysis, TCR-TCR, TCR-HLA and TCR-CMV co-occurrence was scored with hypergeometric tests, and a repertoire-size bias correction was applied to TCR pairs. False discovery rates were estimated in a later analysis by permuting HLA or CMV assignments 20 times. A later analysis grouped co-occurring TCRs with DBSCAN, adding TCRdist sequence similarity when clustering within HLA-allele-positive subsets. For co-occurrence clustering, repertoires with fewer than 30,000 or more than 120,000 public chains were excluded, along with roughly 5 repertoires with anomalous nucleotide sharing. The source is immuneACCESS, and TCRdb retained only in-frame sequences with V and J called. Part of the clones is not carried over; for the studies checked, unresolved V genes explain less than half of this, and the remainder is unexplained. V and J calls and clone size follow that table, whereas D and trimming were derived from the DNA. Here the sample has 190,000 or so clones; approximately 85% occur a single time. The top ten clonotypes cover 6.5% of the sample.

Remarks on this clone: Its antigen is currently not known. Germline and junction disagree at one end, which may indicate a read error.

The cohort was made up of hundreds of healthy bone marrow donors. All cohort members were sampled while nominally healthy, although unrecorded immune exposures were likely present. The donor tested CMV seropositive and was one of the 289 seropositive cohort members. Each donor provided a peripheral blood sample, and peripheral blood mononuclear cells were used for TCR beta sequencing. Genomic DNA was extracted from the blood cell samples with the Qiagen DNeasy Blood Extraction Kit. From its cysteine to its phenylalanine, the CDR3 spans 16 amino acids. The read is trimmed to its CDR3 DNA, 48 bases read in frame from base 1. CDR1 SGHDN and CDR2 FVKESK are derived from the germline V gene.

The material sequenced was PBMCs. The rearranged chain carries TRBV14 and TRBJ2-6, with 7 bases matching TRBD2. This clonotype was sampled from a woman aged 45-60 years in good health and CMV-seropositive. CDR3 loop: CASSPGLTSGANGLTF. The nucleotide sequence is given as TGTGCCAGCAGTCCGGGACTAACATCTGGGGCCAACGGCCTGACTTTC.